The 17 T cell receptor beta chains presented below share a single source sample, sequenced in a study of Ad26.COV2.S vaccination and SARS-CoV-2 variants. The repertoire was sequenced with immunoSEQ multiplex PCR; TCRdb's copy has only in-frame clones and lacks some. This repertoire shows a few hundred thousand clones, around 87% found once; its top ten account for roughly 3.1%. Treatment here: around 19 received Ad26.COV2.S at low or high dose, single or two shots; about five received placebo; per-sample allocation not given. The samples were gathered on day 63 after the first injection of vaccine or placebo. Material: peripheral blood, obtained in a trial of Ad26.COV2.S vaccine versus placebo. The receptors shown here come from a person between 18 and 65 years old who received the Ad26.COV2.S COVID-19 vaccine or a placebo.

This clone was seen once. The chain couples TRBV27 to TRBJ2-7, with 9 bases identical to TRBD1. The CDR3 runs 19 residues. V lost 2 bases, J lost 1 base, and 15 bases stayed unmatched. Per the germline V gene, CDR1 is MNHEY and CDR2 is SMNVEV (reference sequence). In DNA form, the CDR3 reads TGTGCCAGCAGTTTAGGGGTGGAAGAAGGGACAGGGTGGTCCTACGAGCAGTACTTC. This gives the protein CASSLGVEEGTGWSYEQYF.

This chain links TRBV6-5 with TRBJ2-5, with a possible D match to TRBD1 (5 bases). CDR1 is MNHEY, CDR2 SVGAGI, per germline. The V end was cut by 5 bases, the J end by 3 bases, with 16 bases between. The CDR3 has 15 residues. The CDR3 sequence is CASSPTLSREETQYF. In DNA form, the CDR3 reads TGTGCCAGCAGTCCTACATTGTCCAGGGAAGAGACCCAGTACTTC.

The chain has TRBV5-8 and TRBJ2-1; D is possibly TRBD2 (5 bases). Germline assignment: CDR1 SGHTS and CDR2 YDEGEE. The CDR3 is made up of 13 amino acids. V lost 3 bases and J lost 6, with 10 bases in between. The CDR3 protein is CASSWDRGNEQFF. For the CDR3, the DNA is TGTGCCAGCAGCTGGGATCGGGGCAATGAGCAGTTCTTC.

The V call is TRBV2, the J call TRBJ2-5, with 7 bases identical to TRBD2. CDR3 length: 14 residues. CDR1 and CDR2 (germline): SNHLY, FYNNEI. Trimming took 7 bases from V and 1 from J; bases not matched to a gene: 6. The CDR3 spells CASNPSGAQETQYF. The CDR3 nucleotides read TGTGCCAGCAACCCAAGCGGGGCCCAAGAGACCCAGTACTTC.

This clone was found once. The gene calls are TRBV4-1 and TRBJ2-7; D ambiguous. Between the trimmed V and J ends, which lost 1 base and 2 bases, there was a span of 6 bases. There are 13 residues in the CDR3. Looked up from germline, CDR1 is MGHRA and CDR2 is YSYEKL. CDR3 in DNA: TGCGCCAGCAGCCAAGGTACGACCTACGAGCAGTACTTC. It yields the protein CASSQGTTYEQYF.

The V call is TRBV5-6, the J call TRBJ1-5; 7 bases match TRBD1. The CDR3 covers 15 residues. Losses at the gene ends were 1 base for V and 2 bases for J; bases not matched to a gene: 3. Germline assignment: CDR1 SGHDT and CDR2 YYEEEE. The CDR3 sequence: CASSLTGEGNQPQHF. For the CDR3, the DNA is TGTGCCAGCAGCTTGACAGGGGAAGGCAATCAGCCCCAGCATTTT.

The genes are TRBV6-5 and TRBJ1-1; TRBD1 might be the D (6 bases). CDR1 is MNHEY, CDR2 SVGAGI, per germline. This CDR3 spans 13 amino acids. The germline V and J ends were trimmed by 4 bases and 8 bases, with 14 bases remaining between them. In DNA, the CDR3 is TGTGCCAGCAGTTGGCAGGGGAGGGGCGAAGCTTTCTTT. It is translated as CASSWQGRGEAFF.

The genes are TRBV6-4 and TRBJ1-2; TRBD1 aligns across 9 bases. Germline V gene sequence: CDR1 MRHNA, CDR2 SNTAGT. J was trimmed by 7 bases and V by 6 bases; bases with no gene match: 6. This CDR3 is 13 amino acids long. The CDR3 here is CASSPGTGSGYTF. In DNA, the CDR3 is TGTGCCAGCAGCCCCGGGACAGGGAGTGGCTACACCTTC.

This clone was picked up a small number of times. The rearrangement joins TRBV6-2 or TRBV6-3 to TRBJ1-2; no reliable D call. Trimming stripped 1 base from V and 7 bases from J, with 10 bases between. The CDR3 runs 13 residues. CDR1 is MNHEY and CDR2 is SVGEGT in the germline V gene. The CDR3 loop is CASSYYSTGGYTF. CDR3 DNA: TGTGCCAGCAGTTACTATTCTACCGGTGGCTACACCTTC.

The J gene is TRBJ1-2, the V gene TRBV5-1, with D maybe TRBD1 (6 bases). Germline lookup yields CDR1 SGHRS and CDR2 YFSETQ. The CDR3 length is 14 residues. V was cut by 4 bases and J by 3 bases, with 13 bases left in between. The DNA for the CDR3 is TGCGCCAGCAGCAAAGGACAGCTTGACTATGGCTACACCTTC. Translated: CASSKGQLDYGYTF.

This clone was recorded once. The gene calls are TRBV19 and TRBJ1-1; D perhaps matches TRBD1 (5 bases). The CDR3 contains 13 residues. Germline V gene data show CDR1 as LNHDA and CDR2 as SQIVND (reference sequence). V dropped 4 bases and J dropped 3 bases, with 9 bases sitting between them. The CDR3 sequence: CASSSAGDTEAFF. The CDR3 region has the DNA TGTGCCAGTAGTAGCGCGGGGGACACTGAAGCTTTCTTT.

The gene calls are TRBV12-3 or TRBV12-4 and TRBJ2-7; maybe TRBD2 (7 bases). The CDR3 length is 13 residues. The V and J ends lost 6 bases and 4 bases respectively, with 13 bases between them. In nucleotides, the CDR3 is TGTGCCAGCAGGGGGGGGCCGGGGTACGAGCAGTACTTC. Amino acid sequence: CASRGGPGYEQYF.

The chain recombines TRBV30 with TRBJ1-2; maybe TRBD1 (5 bases). The CDR3 length is 13 residues. Looked up from germline, CDR1 is GTSNPN and CDR2 is SVGIG (reference sequence). V lost 3 bases, J lost 2 bases, and 10 bases lay in between. DNA of the CDR3: TGTGCCTGGAGATATGGGGGGAACTATGGCTACACCTTC. As protein: CAWRYGGNYGYTF.

This clone was seen more than once but under ten times. The chain recombines TRBV5-1 with TRBJ1-6, with TRBD1 identical over 9 bases. The CDR3 contains 16 residues. The V segment lost 4 bases and the J segment 7 bases; nucleotides outside the gene matches: 9. CDR1 is SGHRS and CDR2 is YFSETQ in the germline V gene. The CDR3 DNA is TGCGCCAGCAGCATAACAGGGGGCCCTGGAAATTCACCCCTCCACTTT. This gives the protein CASSITGGPGNSPLHF.

This rearrangement joins TRBV18 to TRBJ2-7, with 7 nucleotides matching TRBD2. The CDR3 spans 14 residues. CDR1 is KGHSH and CDR2 is LQKENI in the germline V gene. V shed 2 bases and J 3 bases; nucleotides not matched to a gene: 4. CDR3 protein: CASSPREGSYEQYF. For the CDR3, the DNA is TGTGCCAGCTCACCAAGGGAGGGGAGCTACGAGCAGTACTTC.

In nucleotides, the CDR3 is TGTGCCAGCAGCTTTAGCGGGGGGGGCGACACCGGGGAGCTGTTTTTT. Translating gives CASSFSGGGDTGELFF. The genes are TRBV9 and TRBJ2-2; TRBD2 matches at 11 bases. From germline, CDR1 is SGDLS and CDR2 YYNGEE. The CDR3 runs 16 residues. V lost 4 bases to trimming and J lost 3 bases; unmatched junction nucleotides: 5.

This clone has more than one count but fewer than ten. The rearrangement joins TRBV4-1 to TRBJ1-6; 8 positions agree with TRBD1. V shed 3 bases and J 8 bases; nucleotides not matched to a gene: 6. CDR3 length: 15 residues. Germline CDR1 is MGHRA and CDR2 is YSYEKL. The CDR3 DNA sequence: TGCGCCAGCAGCCAGATGACAGGGGCCTATTCACCCCTCCACTTT. Translating gives CASSQMTGAYSPLHF.